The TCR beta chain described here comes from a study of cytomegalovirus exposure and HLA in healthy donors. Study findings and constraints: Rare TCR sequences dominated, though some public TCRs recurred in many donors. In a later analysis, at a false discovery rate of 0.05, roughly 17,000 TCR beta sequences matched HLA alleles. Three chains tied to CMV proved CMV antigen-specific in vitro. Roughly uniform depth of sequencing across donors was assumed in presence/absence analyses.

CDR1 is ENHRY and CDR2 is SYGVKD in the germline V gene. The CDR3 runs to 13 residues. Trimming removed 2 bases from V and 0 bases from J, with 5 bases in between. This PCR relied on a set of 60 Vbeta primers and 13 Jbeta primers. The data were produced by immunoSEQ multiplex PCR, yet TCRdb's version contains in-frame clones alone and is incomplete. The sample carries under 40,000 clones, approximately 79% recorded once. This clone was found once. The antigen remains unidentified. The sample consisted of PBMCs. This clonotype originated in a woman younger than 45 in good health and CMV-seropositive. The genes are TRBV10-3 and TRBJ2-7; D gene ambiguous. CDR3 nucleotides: TGTGCCATCAGTGAGGGCCCCTCCTACGAGCAGTACTTC. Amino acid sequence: CAISEGPSYEQYF.